One and the same sample provided the 32 T cell receptor beta chains below, sequenced in a study of T cells after yellow fever vaccination. TCRdb reanalysed the 5' RACE reads using MiXCR and keeps one entry per CDR3 protein. This sample carries 300,000 to 350,000 distinct CDR3 sequences, roughly a tenth of them seen once, and the ten largest clones take about 3%. The input for sequencing was CD4+ T cells sorted from PBMCs, taken 45 days after the yellow fever booster vaccination. The receptors were gathered from a man in his late teens or twenties who received the YFV17D yellow fever vaccine.

This clonotype was observed at least ten times. This rearrangement joins TRBV5-1 to TRBJ1-2; the match to TRBD1 covers 9 bases. The CDR3 consists of 14 residues. CDR1 and CDR2 from the germline V gene are SGHRS and YFSETQ. Germline trimming cut 0 bases from V and 6 bases from J; bases unmatched to any gene: 3. CDR3 residues: CASSLGTGVDGYTF. For the CDR3, the DNA is TGCGCCAGCAGCTTGGGGACAGGGGTAGATGGCTACACCTTC.

The CDR3 protein is CASSLYRMGTGELFF. The CDR3 coding sequence is TGCGCCAGCAGCTTGTACAGGATGGGGACCGGGGAGCTGTTTTTT. The chain recombines TRBV5-1 with TRBJ2-2; TRBD1 might be the D (5 bases). Trimming pared 1 base from V and 5 bases from J, leaving 12 bases between. The CDR3 is 15 amino acids. The germline V gene encodes CDR1 SGHRS and CDR2 YFSETQ.

The V gene is TRBV7-6, the J gene TRBJ2-2; a possible D gene is TRBD2 (7 bases). V lost 8 bases and J lost 2, with 15 bases in between. The CDR3 is 15 amino acids. CDR1 and CDR2 (germline): SGHVS, FNYEAQ. The chain's CDR3 is CASHPGGLNTGELFF. The CDR3 DNA reads as TGTGCCAGCCATCCGGGGGGCCTTAACACCGGGGAGCTGTTTTTT.

V is TRBV5-1 and J is TRBJ2-5, with D hard to call. Germline V gives CDR1 SGHRS, CDR2 YFSETQ. The CDR3 is 15 amino acids. V lost 4 bases, J lost 2 bases, and 15 bases lay in between. The CDR3 spells CASSPRYARQETQYF. The CDR3 nucleotides read TGCGCCAGCAGCCCACGTTATGCTAGACAAGAGACCCAGTACTTC.

This clonotype was seen only a few times. The rearrangement uses TRBV4-1 and TRBJ2-5; TRBD1 is a possible D gene (5 bases). V was pared by 6 bases and J by 2 bases, with 19 bases between. The CDR3 totals 16 residues. Germline CDR1 is MGHRA and CDR2 is YSYEKL. The CDR3 loop reads CASRKGPGQNQETQYF. Here the CDR3 DNA reads TGCGCCAGCAGAAAAGGTCCAGGACAAAATCAAGAGACCCAGTACTTC.

This clonotype was observed many times. This chain joins TRBV9 and TRBJ1-1; D might be TRBD1 (6 bases). CDR1 and CDR2 (germline): SGDLS, YYNGEE. V was shortened by 3 bases and J by 0 bases, with 12 bases between the two germline ends. The CDR3 is 15 amino acids. This chain's CDR3 is CASSEDGQLNTEAFF. CDR3 bases: TGTGCCAGCAGCGAGGATGGACAGCTGAACACTGAAGCTTTCTTT.

The rearrangement links TRBV6-1 to TRBJ1-2; maybe TRBD1 (5 bases). The length of the CDR3 is 12 residues. CDR1 is MNHNS, CDR2 SASEGT, per germline. V shed 8 bases and J shed 5 bases, with 12 bases lying between them. CDR3 protein: CASRLRGYGYTF. The CDR3 DNA reads as TGTGCCAGCCGTCTTCGGGGGTATGGCTACACCTTC.

The chain uses TRBV7-2 and TRBJ2-7, with D possibly TRBD2 on 6 matching bases. This CDR3 has 16 residues. V dropped 1 base and J dropped 1 base, with 14 bases sitting between them. Germline V lookup: CDR1 SGHTA, CDR2 FQGNSA. The CDR3 here is CASSLVVARESYEQYF. The CDR3 DNA is TGTGCCAGCAGCTTAGTTGTAGCCCGGGAGTCCTACGAGCAGTACTTC.

This clonotype was detected only a few times. J is TRBJ1-3 and V is TRBV10-3; 7 bases are shared with TRBD1. The germline V gene has CDR1 ENHRY and CDR2 SYGVKD. Unmatched junction bases numbered 7, after V lost 2 bases and J lost 0 bases. The length of the CDR3 is 17 residues. CDR3 in amino acids: CAISETAGGISGNTIYF. The DNA for the CDR3 is TGTGCCATCAGTGAGACAGCAGGGGGAATCTCTGGAAACACCATATATTTT.

The table lists this clonotype with a few counts. V is TRBV7-2 and J is TRBJ1-1, with D perhaps matching TRBD1 (5 bases). Between the trimmed V and J ends, which lost 5 bases and 8 bases, there was a span of 12 bases. The CDR3 runs to 12 residues. Germline CDR1 SGHTA, CDR2 FQGNSA. In DNA, the CDR3 is TGTGCCAGCAGCCGGGGGGGTTGGGAAGCTTTCTTT. As protein: CASSRGGWEAFF.

The V call is TRBV20-1, the J call TRBJ2-7; a possible D gene is TRBD1 (6 bases). V gave up 3 bases and J gave up 0 bases, with 21 bases separating them. Germline loops: CDR1 DFQATT, CDR2 SNEGSKA (reference sequence). This CDR3 region has 17 residues. The CDR3 spells CSASRSLLGQRSYEQYV. The CDR3, as DNA: TGCAGTGCTAGTCGTTCCCTACTAGGACAGCGCTCCTACGAGCAGTACGTC.

The rearrangement links TRBV7-2 to TRBJ1-2, with D perhaps matching TRBD1 (6 bases). The CDR3 extends over 16 amino acids. Germline V gene data show CDR1 as SGHTA and CDR2 as FQGNSA. V lost 4 bases, J lost 4 bases, and 19 bases lay in between. CDR3 sequence reads: CASSSQGSGTTYGYTF. The CDR3 DNA reads as TGTGCCAGCAGCTCTCAGGGGAGCGGAACCACCTATGGCTACACCTTC. Variable domain in full (rest from reference TRBV7-2 and TRBJ1-2): GAGVSQSPSNKVTEKGKDVELRCDPISGHTALYWYRQSLGQGLEFLIYFQGNSAPDKSGLPSDRFSAERTGGSVSTLTIQRTQQEDSAVYLCASSSQGSGTTYGYTFGSGTRLTVV.

Ten or more counts support this clonotype. CDR3 coding DNA: TGTGCCAGCAGCACCACGAAGGACAATGAGCAGTTCTTC. This translates into CASSTTKDNEQFF. The rearrangement links TRBV5-4 to TRBJ2-1; D is ambiguous. V was cut by 4 bases and J by 5 bases, with 10 bases left in between. The germline CDR1 and CDR2 sequences are SGHNT and YYREEE (reference sequence). The CDR3 is 13 amino acids.

The CDR3 DNA is TGTGCCAGCAGCCGTCGGACAGACGGCACCCAGTACTTC. It yields the protein CASSRRTDGTQYF. The chain links TRBV12-3 or TRBV12-4 to TRBJ2-5, with D tentatively TRBD1 (6 bases). The CDR3 loop spans 13 amino acids. The V end lost 6 bases, the J end lost 8 bases, and 16 bases lay between the germline ends.

Many counts were recorded for this clonotype. V and J are TRBV6-6 and TRBJ1-2; 7 bases match TRBD1. Germline V gives CDR1 MNHNY, CDR2 SVGAGI (reference sequence). This CDR3 has 13 residues. The J segment lost 1 base and the V segment lost 10 bases, leaving 6 bases of the junction unmatched. The CDR3, as DNA: TGTGCCACCGGAGGGGGCCGTAACTATGGCTACACCTTC. It codes for CATGGGRNYGYTF.

There are many counts of this clonotype. The V call is TRBV27, the J call TRBJ1-2; D remains unclear. Trimming left V 5 bases short and J 3 bases short, with 13 bases between. This CDR3 region has 14 residues. From germline, CDR1 is MNHEY and CDR2 SMNVEV (reference sequence). The CDR3 loop reads CASSRQGFYYGYTF. CDR3 DNA sequence: TGTGCCAGCAGTCGGCAAGGGTTCTACTATGGCTACACCTTC.

J is TRBJ1-2 and V is TRBV4-3, with TRBD1 identical over 9 bases. There are 13 residues in the CDR3. Trimming took 2 bases from V and 7 from J; bases not matched to a gene: 2. Looked up from germline, CDR1 is LGHNA and CDR2 is YSLEER. The DNA for the CDR3 is TGCGCCAGCAGCCAACGGACAGGGGCTGGCTACACCTTC. Translation: CASSQRTGAGYTF.

This clonotype was seen many times. This chain uses TRBV20-1 with TRBJ2-5, with D possibly matching TRBD2 (6 bases). Trimming took off 0 bases at V and 0 bases at J, with 14 bases between the two ends. This CDR3 contains 16 residues. CDR1 and CDR2 from the germline V gene are DFQATT and SNEGSKA (reference sequence). The CDR3 DNA reads TGCAGTGCTAGAGATAGTGCAGGGAGGTACCAAGAGACCCAGTACTTC. Protein sequence: CSARDSAGRYQETQYF.

This clonotype was detected only a few times. The rearrangement uses TRBV28 and TRBJ2-5; a weak D match, TRBD1 (5 bases). With 4 bases removed from V and 2 bases from J, the gap between germline ends came to 11 bases. Looked up from germline, CDR1 is MDHEN and CDR2 is SYDVKM. The CDR3 sequence is 14 residues long. Here the CDR3 reads CASSSATVQETQYF. CDR3 nucleotide sequence: TGTGCCAGCAGTTCCGCGACAGTACAAGAGACCCAGTACTTC.

The chain is built from TRBV5-6 and TRBJ2-1; 8 nucleotides agree with TRBD2. V dropped 1 base and J dropped 3; count of bases not matched to a gene: 6. The CDR3 runs 16 residues. Germline V gene lookup returns CDR1 SGHDT and CDR2 YYEEEE. The CDR3 spells CASSLSSAGVYNEQFF. Here the CDR3 DNA reads TGTGCCAGCAGCTTGAGTTCAGCGGGGGTCTACAATGAGCAGTTCTTC.

The V call is TRBV5-4, the J call TRBJ2-2; D possibly matches TRBD1 or TRBD2 (5 bases each). The CDR3 extends over 17 amino acids. V lost 1 base and J lost 4, with 17 bases in between. From germline, CDR1 is SGHNT and CDR2 YYREEE (reference sequence). The CDR3 is CASSLRTRPDFTGELFF. In nucleotides, the CDR3 is TGTGCCAGCAGCTTGAGGACAAGACCGGACTTCACCGGGGAGCTGTTTTTT.

This clonotype was detected only a few times. This chain's CDR3 is CASPLGSGGLLSTGELFF. In DNA, the CDR3 is TGTGCCAGCCCGCTGGGTAGCGGGGGACTCCTTAGCACCGGGGAGCTGTTTTTT. This chain joins TRBV7-2 and TRBJ2-2; 9 bases map to TRBD2. The germline CDR1 and CDR2 sequences are SGHTA and FQGNSA. The V and J ends lost 8 bases and 4 bases, in that order; junction bases with no gene match: 17. The CDR3 covers 18 residues. The full variable domain, completed using reference TRBV7-2 and TRBJ2-2, is GAGVSQSPSNKVTEKGKDVELRCDPISGHTALYWYRQSLGQGLEFLIYFQGNSAPDKSGLPSDRFSAERTGGSVSTLTIQRTQQEDSAVYLCASPLGSGGLLSTGELFFGEGSRLTVL.

The chain links TRBV20-1 to TRBJ2-5, with D possibly TRBD2 on 6 matching bases. This CDR3 region has 14 residues. V was pared by 1 base and J by 7 bases, with 16 bases between. Germline values: CDR1 DFQATT, CDR2 SNEGSKA (reference sequence). The CDR3 reads CSARGLSGGSTQYF. The CDR3 nucleotides are TGCAGTGCTAGAGGACTTTCCGGGGGTTCGACCCAGTACTTC.

The rearrangement joins TRBV7-8 to TRBJ1-4; D not resolved. Germline values: CDR1 SGHVS, CDR2 FQNEAQ. The CDR3 is made up of 14 amino acids. The V end lost 5 bases, the J end lost 7 bases, and 14 bases lay between the germline ends. CDR3 in amino acids: CASSITGRVEKLFF. The CDR3 coding sequence is TGTGCCAGCAGCATAACCGGGAGGGTTGAAAAACTGTTTTTT.

This clonotype has just a few counts. The chain couples TRBV4-3 to TRBJ2-3; 7 nucleotides line up with TRBD1. The germline gives CDR1 LGHNA, CDR2 YSLEER. V lost 6 bases, J lost 4 bases, and 4 bases stayed unmatched. The CDR3 spans 13 residues. The CDR3 DNA is TGCGCCAGCAGGAACAGGGGTTCAGATACGCAGTATTTT. It is translated as CASRNRGSDTQYF.

This clonotype was seen only a few times. J is TRBJ1-1 and V is TRBV2; D ambiguous. The ends were cut back, 7 bases at V and 5 bases at J, with 14 bases in the middle. CDR1 and CDR2 (germline): SNHLY, FYNNEI. The CDR3 length is 13 residues. The CDR3 coding sequence is TGTGCCAGCAATGCTGAGGCCCCTACTGAAGCTTTCTTT. The encoded protein is CASNAEAPTEAFF.

This clonotype has more than one count but fewer than ten. The chain is built from TRBV7-3 and TRBJ1-1; no definite D call. The CDR3 loop spans 12 amino acids. Germline values: CDR1 SGHTA, CDR2 FQGTGA. Trimming pared 5 bases from V and 2 bases from J, leaving 6 bases between. CDR3: CASSNYNTEAFF. CDR3 DNA: TGTGCCAGCAGCAACTACAACACTGAAGCTTTCTTT.

The V and J genes are TRBV19 and TRBJ2-2; the D gene is possibly TRBD1 (5 bases). The CDR3 has 16 residues. V lost 5 bases and J lost 6, with 19 bases in between. Germline CDR1 is LNHDA and CDR2 is SQIVND (reference sequence). The CDR3 bases are TGTGCCAGTAGTCGGTATATGGCAGGGTATCCCGGGGAGCTGTTTTTT. It yields the protein CASSRYMAGYPGELFF.

This clonotype appeared many times. This rearrangement joins TRBV5-5 to TRBJ2-1; 8 nucleotides line up with TRBD2. With 3 bases clipped from V and 6 bases from J, the junction kept 5 bases outside the gene matches. The germline V gene encodes CDR1 SGHKS and CDR2 YYEKEE (reference sequence). CDR3 length: 14 residues. CDR3 loop: CASSSTRGGNEQFF. The CDR3 nucleotides read TGTGCCAGCAGCTCAACCCGGGGGGGCAATGAGCAGTTCTTC. The complete variable domain, with remaining parts taken from reference TRBV5-5 and TRBJ2-1, reads DAGVTQSPTHLIKTRGQQVTLRCSPISGHKSVSWYQQVLGQGPQFIFQYYEKEERGRGNFPDRFSARQFPNYSSELNVNALLLGDSALYLCASSSTRGGNEQFFGPGTRLTVL.

Only a few counts were recorded for this clonotype. V gene TRBV5-1 combines with J gene TRBJ2-5; the match to TRBD1 covers 11 bases. The junction had 7 bases not matched to a gene; V was cut back by 4 bases and J by 5 bases. This CDR3 spans 15 amino acids. Germline V gives CDR1 SGHRS, CDR2 YFSETQ. CDR3 loop: CASSGGQGGGETQYF. As DNA, the CDR3 is TGCGCCAGCAGCGGGGGACAGGGGGGAGGCGAGACCCAGTACTTC. Based on the CDR3 plus reference TRBV5-1 and TRBJ2-5, the full variable domain is KAGVTQTPRYLIKTRGQQVTLSCSPISGHRSVSWYQQTPGQGLQFLFEYFSETQRNKGNFPGRFSGRQFSNSRSEMNVSTLELGDSALYLCASSGGQGGGETQYFGPGTRLLVL.

The J gene is TRBJ2-5, the V gene TRBV2; TRBD2 matches 11 bases. This CDR3 comprises 15 residues. The V segment lost 7 bases and the J segment 5 bases; nucleotides outside the gene matches: 9. Germline CDR1 is SNHLY and CDR2 is FYNNEI. For the CDR3, the DNA is TGTGCCAGCAACCTAGCGGGGGGCCAAAGGGAGACCCAGTACTTC. It yields the protein CASNLAGGQRETQYF.

Only a few counts were recorded for this clonotype. This rearrangement joins TRBV9 to TRBJ2-1, with D tentatively TRBD2 (6 bases). Trimming removed 3 bases from V and 4 bases from J, with 8 bases in between. The CDR3 has 13 residues. Germline values: CDR1 SGDLS, CDR2 YYNGEE. CDR3 nucleotides: TGTGCCAGCAGCGCGGAGGGTTACAATGAGCAGTTCTTC. It translates to CASSAEGYNEQFF.